The rows below give T cell receptor beta chains drawn from one sample of a study of shared clonotypes between healthy human individuals. Clones were sequenced by immunoSEQ multiplex PCR, and TCRdb holds only the in-frame ones, with some missing. Of about 500,000 clones listed, roughly three quarters are singletons. The sequencing input was PBMCs. The receptors were sampled from a woman aged 40 to 50 in good health. Some clones in this sample may be carry-over from other donors' samples. Each CDR3 is given with its conserved first and last residue. Each record gives: V gene, clone size, D gene, J gene, CDR3 protein, CDR3 DNA. A D gene is named only where the DNA matches it firmly. Clone size is stated in some rows and not others, as once, few, many or a class when expanded.

TRBV4-3	NA	NA	TRBJ2-3	CASSQGGGEDTQYF	TGCGCCAGCAGCCAAGGGGGGGGCGAAGATACGCAGTATTTT
TRBV9	NA	TRBD1	TRBJ1-1	CASSVGPPGTGTEAFF	TGTGCCAGCAGCGTAGGACCCCCTGGGACAGGGACTGAAGCTTTCTTT
TRBV5-1	NA	TRBD2	TRBJ2-1	CASSTRAGEVQFF	TGCGCCAGCAGCACCCGAGCGGGAGAAGTGCAGTTCTTC
TRBV18	few	NA	TRBJ1-5	CASSPNRGAEQPQHF	TGTGCCAGCTCACCGAACCGGGGGGCGGAACAGCCCCAGCATTTT
TRBV6-6	NA	TRBD1	TRBJ1-2	CASSYSTGESYTF	TGTGCCAGCAGTTACTCGACAGGGGAGAGCTACACCTTC
TRBV2	NA	NA	TRBJ1-2	CASSLGETALSGYTF	TGTGCCAGCAGTCTGGGGGAGACAGCCCTATCTGGCTACACCTTC
TRBV7-9	NA	NA	TRBJ2-1	CASSFASMNEQFF	TGTGCCAGCAGCTTCGCCAGCATGAATGAGCAGTTCTTC
TRBV5-4	many	TRBD2	TRBJ2-7	CASSLGLAGPSSYEQYF	TGTGCCAGCAGCTTGGGGCTAGCGGGACCCAGCTCCTACGAGCAGTACTTC
TRBV2	NA	TRBD2	TRBJ2-7	CASRVSGRWYEQYF	TGTGCCAGCAGAGTTAGCGGGAGGTGGTACGAGCAGTACTTC
TRBV4-3	once	TRBD2	TRBJ2-3	CASSPWTSETDTQYF	TGCGCCAGCAGCCCCTGGACTAGCGAGACAGATACGCAGTATTTT
TRBV19	NA	NA	TRBJ2-6	CASSRGQRLLTF	TGTGCCAGTAGCCGGGGCCAACGTCTCCTGACTTTC
TRBV30	once	NA	TRBJ1-2	CAWSVLGRGYGYTF	TGTGCCTGGAGTGTACTTGGAAGAGGATATGGCTACACCTTC
TRBV6-1	few	TRBD1	TRBJ2-7	CASSEGTGGYEQYF	TGTGCCAGCAGTGAAGGCACAGGGGGCTACGAGCAGTACTTC
TRBV18	NA	NA	TRBJ1-2	CASSPLGDRLINYGYTF	TGTGCCAGCTCACCACTCGGAGACAGGCTGATTAACTATGGCTACACCTTC
TRBV4-2	NA	NA	TRBJ2-5	CASSQDREETQYF	TGTGCCAGCAGCCAAGATAGGGAAGAGACCCAGTACTTC
TRBV4-1	NA	NA	TRBJ1-5	CASSQGFSTNQPQHF	TGCGCCAGCAGCCAAGGGTTCTCAACGAATCAGCCCCAGCATTTT
TRBV29-1	NA	NA	TRBJ2-7	CSVEDRESGEQYF	TGCAGCGTTGAAGATCGTGAAAGTGGGGAGCAGTACTTC
TRBV5-1	NA	NA	TRBJ1-4	CASSLWGPTGYNEKLFF	TGCGCCAGCAGCTTGTGGGGCCCTACAGGGTACAATGAAAAACTGTTTTTT
TRBV11-1	NA	NA	TRBJ1-1	CASSSGQQNTEAFF	TGTGCCAGCAGCTCAGGACAGCAGAACACTGAAGCTTTCTTT
TRBV9	NA	NA	TRBJ2-1	CASSPTSSYNEQFF	TGTGCCAGCAGCCCGACATCATCCTACAATGAGCAGTTCTTC
TRBV5-6	NA	NA	TRBJ1-1	CASSLVGKREAFF	TGTGCCAGCAGCTTGGTGGGGAAACGTGAAGCTTTCTTT
TRBV4-3	NA	TRBD1	TRBJ2-3	CASSQLTGGADTQYF	TGCGCCAGCAGCCAGCTGACAGGGGGTGCAGATACGCAGTATTTT
TRBV28	NA	NA	TRBJ1-2	CASSFRRSWDGYTF	TGTGCCAGCAGTTTTCGGAGATCGTGGGATGGCTACACCTTC
TRBV18	NA	NA	TRBJ2-7	CASSPRIGDEQYF	TGTGCCAGCTCACCCCGGATAGGGGACGAGCAGTACTTC
TRBV29-1	once	NA	TRBJ2-3	CSVNRGVLTDTQYF	TGCAGCGTTAACCGGGGCGTTCTCACAGATACGCAGTATTTT